This T cell receptor (beta chain) is from a study of cytomegalovirus exposure and HLA in healthy donors. The CDR3 covers 14 residues. CDR1 and CDR2 (germline): SGHVS, FQNEAQ. Between the trimmed V and J ends, which lost 0 bases and 5 bases, there was a span of 11 bases. The study, taken as a whole, reports: For presence/absence analyses, sequencing depth was assumed to be roughly uniform across donors. An analysis that was carried out later associated 16,000 or so TCR beta sequences with HLA alleles at 0.05 false discovery rate.

It was with 60 Vbeta and 13 Jbeta primers that the PCR ran. TCRdb's copy holds only in-frame clones and misses some; the assay was immunoSEQ multiplex PCR. The table has 95,000 to 150,000 clones, under 20% seen once. This clone was detected only a few times. The antigen is unknown. Sequencing was performed on PBMCs. The sequence derives from a female donor in good health and CMV-seropositive. The chain links TRBV7-8 to TRBJ2-7; D not resolved. CDR3 residues: CASSLAFLVHEQYF. Written as DNA, the CDR3 is TGTGCCAGCAGCTTAGCCTTCCTAGTCCACGAGCAGTACTTC. Looking up the rest from reference TRBV7-8 and TRBJ2-7 gives the full variable domain: GAGVSQSPRYKVAKRGQDVALRCDPISGHVSLFWYQQALGQGPEFLTYFQNEAQLDKSGLPSDRFFAERPEGSVSTLKIQRTQQEDSAVYLCASSLAFLVHEQYFGPGTRLTVT.